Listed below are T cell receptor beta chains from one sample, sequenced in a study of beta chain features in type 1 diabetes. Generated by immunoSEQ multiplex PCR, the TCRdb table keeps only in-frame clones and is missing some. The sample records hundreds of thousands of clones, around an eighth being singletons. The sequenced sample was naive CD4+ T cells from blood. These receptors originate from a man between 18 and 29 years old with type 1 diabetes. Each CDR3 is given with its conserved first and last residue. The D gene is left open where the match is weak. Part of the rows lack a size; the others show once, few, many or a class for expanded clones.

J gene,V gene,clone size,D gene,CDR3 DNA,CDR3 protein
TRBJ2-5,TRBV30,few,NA,TGTGCCTGGAGTCTATTTAGTAGTTTGGAGACCCAGTACTTC,CAWSLFSSLETQYF
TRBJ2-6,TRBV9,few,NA,TGTGCCAGCAGCACCAAGACGGGGAACACTGGGGCCAACGTCCTGACTTTC,CASSTKTGNTGANVLTF
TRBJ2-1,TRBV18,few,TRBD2,TGTGCCAGCTCACCTTCCTGGCGGGGGGCATCCTACAATGAGCAGTTCTTC,CASSPSWRGASYNEQFF
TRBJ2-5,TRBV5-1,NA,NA,TGCGCCAGCAGCTGGCAAGGGACGGGGGAGACCCAGTACTTC,CASSWQGTGETQYF
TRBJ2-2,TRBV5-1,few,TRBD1,TGCGCCAGCAGCTTGGAAGGGGGCCCGAACACCGGGGAGCTGTTTTTT,CASSLEGGPNTGELFF
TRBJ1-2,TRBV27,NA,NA,TGTGCCAGCAGTCCGGGGACTAGATATGGCTACACCTTC,CASSPGTRYGYTF
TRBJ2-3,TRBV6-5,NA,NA,TGTGCCACCGCCTTACAGGGATCCCTCACAGATACGCAGTATTTT,CATALQGSLTDTQYF
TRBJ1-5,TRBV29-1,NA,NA,TGCAGCATCAGGGTTACGAATCAGCCCCAGCATTTT,CSIRVTNQPQHF
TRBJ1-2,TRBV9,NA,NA,TGTGCCAGCAGCGGCGGTGGCTACACCTTC,CASSGGGYTF
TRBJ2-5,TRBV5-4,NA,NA,TGTGCCAGCAGCTCCGGGGGTCGGGAAGAGACCCAGTACTTC,CASSSGGREETQYF
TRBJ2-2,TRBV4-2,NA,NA,TGTGCCAGCAGCCAAGGGGGACTTCCCGCGAACACCGGGGAGCTGTTTTTT,CASSQGGLPANTGELFF
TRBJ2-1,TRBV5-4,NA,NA,TGTGCCAGCAGCCCGACGGGGCTAGTCATCAATGAGCAGTTCTTC,CASSPTGLVINEQFF
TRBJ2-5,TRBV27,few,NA,TGTGCCAGCAGTTTGGGGCAGGGAAGAAGAGAGACCCAGTACTTC,CASSLGQGRRETQYF
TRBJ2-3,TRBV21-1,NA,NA,TGTGCCAGCAGCAAAGAAGTGGGGACAGCGGGAGTAGCAGATACGCAGTATTTT,CASSKEVGTAGVADTQYF
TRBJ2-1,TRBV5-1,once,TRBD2,TGCGCCAGCAGCTTTAGTAGCGGGTACAATGAGCAGTTCTTC,CASSFSSGYNEQFF
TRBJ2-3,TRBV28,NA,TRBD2,TGTGCCAGCAGTTCCCCCCGGGGGACGGGAGGGCCAGCAGATACGCAGTATTTT,CASSSPRGTGGPADTQYF
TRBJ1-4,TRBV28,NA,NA,TGTGCCAGCAACCCCGCAACTAATGAAAAACTGTTTTTT,CASNPATNEKLFF
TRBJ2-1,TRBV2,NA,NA,TGTGCCAGCATATACAGCAATGAGCAGTTCTTC,CASIYSNEQFF
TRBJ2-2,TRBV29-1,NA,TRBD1,TGCAGCGTTGGCCGGGCAACAGGGGTTGGCGGGGAGCTGTTTTTT,CSVGRATGVGGELFF
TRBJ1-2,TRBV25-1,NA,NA,TGTGCCAGCAGTGAATTGGGGGAGTCCTATGGCTACACCTTC,CASSELGESYGYTF
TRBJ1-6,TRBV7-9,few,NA,TGTGCCAGCAGCGGTCTCTATAATTCACCCCTCCACTTT,CASSGLYNSPLHF
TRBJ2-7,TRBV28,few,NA,TGTGCCAGCAGTTTAAAGAGCTCCTACGAGCAGTACTTC,CASSLKSSYEQYF
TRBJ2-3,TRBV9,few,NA,TGTGCCAGCAGCGTAGCACCGGGGCAAGGAGATACGCAGTATTTT,CASSVAPGQGDTQYF
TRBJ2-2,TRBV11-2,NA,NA,TGTGCCAGCAGCTTATCCGGCGGGGAGCTGTTTTTT,CASSLSGGELFF
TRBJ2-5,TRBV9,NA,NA,TGTGCCAGCAGCGAGGGACTGACCCAAGAGACCCAGTACTTC,CASSEGLTQETQYF
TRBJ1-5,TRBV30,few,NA,TGTGCCTCCGGAACAGGGTTTTATCAGCCCCAGCATTTT,CASGTGFYQPQHF
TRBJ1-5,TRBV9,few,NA,TGTGCCAGCAGCGTCCGGGACAAAGGGCAGCCCCAGCATTTT,CASSVRDKGQPQHF
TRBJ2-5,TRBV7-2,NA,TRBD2,TGTGCCAGCAGCCACTGGACTAGCGGGGGGGCCTGGGAGACCCAGTACTTC,CASSHWTSGGAWETQYF
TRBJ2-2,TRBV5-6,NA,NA,TGTGCCAGCAGCTTGGAAGCGAAGAGCACCGGGGAGCTGTTTTTT,CASSLEAKSTGELFF
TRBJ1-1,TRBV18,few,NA,TGTGCCAGCTCACCAATCGACGGGGGCAGGACTGAAGCTTTCTTT,CASSPIDGGRTEAFF
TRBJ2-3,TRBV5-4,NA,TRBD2,TGTGCCAGCAGCTTACCGGGACTAGCGATTCGGAAAGATACGCAGTATTTT,CASSLPGLAIRKDTQYF
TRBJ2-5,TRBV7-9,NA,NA,TGTGCCAGCAGCTCCGGCGGTTTCGCCCTAGAGTACTTC,CASSSGGFALEYF
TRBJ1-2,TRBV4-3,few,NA,TGCGCCAGCAGCCAGGTACGGGACTATGGCTACACCTTC,CASSQVRDYGYTF
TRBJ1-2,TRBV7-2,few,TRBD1,TGTGCCAGCAGCCAACGGGACAGGGGATCTGGCTACACCTTC,CASSQRDRGSGYTF
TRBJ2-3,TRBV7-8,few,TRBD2,TGTGCCAGCAGCTTCGGGAGGCTCAGGGTGGCAGATACGCAGTATTTT,CASSFGRLRVADTQYF
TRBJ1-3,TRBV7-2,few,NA,TGTGCCAGCAGTCGTCCGGGCCGTGGAAACACCATATATTTT,CASSRPGRGNTIYF
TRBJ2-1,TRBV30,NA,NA,TGTGCCTGGAATCCAACACGGCCCGGTGACAATGAGCAGTTCTTC,CAWNPTRPGDNEQFF
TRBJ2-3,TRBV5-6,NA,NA,TGTGCCAGCAGCTTTTGGGACTCCCAGACAGATACGCAGTATTTT,CASSFWDSQTDTQYF
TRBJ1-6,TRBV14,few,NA,TGTGCCAGCAGCCAAGGACAGCTCCATAATTCACCCCTCCACTTT,CASSQGQLHNSPLHF
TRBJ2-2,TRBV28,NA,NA,TGTGCCAGCAGTCTGAACACCGGGGAGCTGTTTTTT,CASSLNTGELFF
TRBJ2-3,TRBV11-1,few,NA,TGTGCCAGCAGCTCCTTGGACAGCCCTAGCACAGATACGCAGTATTTT,CASSSLDSPSTDTQYF
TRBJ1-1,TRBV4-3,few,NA,TGCGCCAGCAGCCAAGATACAAATTCGGGCACTGAAGCTTTCTTT,CASSQDTNSGTEAFF
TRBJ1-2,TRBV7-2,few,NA,TGTGCCAGCAGCTTAGATGCCCGTAACTATGGCTACACCTTC,CASSLDARNYGYTF
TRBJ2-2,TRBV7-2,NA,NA,TGTGCCAGCAGCTTAGACGGGGGATACACCGGGGAGCTGTTTTTT,CASSLDGGYTGELFF
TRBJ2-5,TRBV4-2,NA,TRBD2,TGTGCCAGCAGCCTGATTACCGGGACTAGCAGGGAGACCCAGTACTTC,CASSLITGTSRETQYF